Below, 18 T cell receptor beta chains from the same sample are listed, as sequenced in a study of OX40 agonist ivuxolimab in advanced cancers. Libraries were built with the immunoSEQ multiplex PCR assay. The table was pulled from immuneACCESS by TCRdb, which kept in-frame rearrangements only. Such tables lose some clones; where checked, under half of the loss comes from unresolved V genes, and the rest has no known cause. The sample table shows 66,000 or so clones, and more than 65% are seen once. The ten largest clones take up 4.4% of the sample. Specimen: CD4+ or CD8+ T cells sorted from blood, collected in a trial of the OX40 agonist ivuxolimab. Source of these receptors: an adult with an advanced solid tumor such as melanoma, head and neck, liver or kidney cancer.

The chain is built from TRBV29-1 and TRBJ1-4; D uncertain. V lost 6 bases to trimming and J lost 0 bases, with 8 bases between them. In germline, CDR1 is SQVTM, CDR2 ANQGSEA. The CDR3 is 13 amino acids. The CDR3 loop reads CSVASSTNEKLFF. CDR3 coding DNA: TGCAGCGTAGCAAGTTCAACTAATGAAAAACTGTTTTTT.

The J gene is TRBJ2-3, the V gene TRBV19, with D possibly TRBD2 on 7 matching bases. The CDR3 runs 14 residues. Trimming removed 4 bases from V and 9 bases from J, with 17 bases in between. CDR1 is LNHDA, CDR2 SQIVND, per germline (reference sequence). The CDR3 DNA follows: TGTGCCAGTAGTACCACCCGCCCGGGGGGCACGCAGTATTTT. Translation: CASSTTRPGGTQYF.

The chain uses TRBV11-2 and TRBJ1-1, with 8 bases identical to TRBD1. After removal of 5 bases from V and 6 bases from J, the junction contained 11 bases not matched to a gene. This CDR3 is built from 15 residues. Germline CDR1 is SGHAT and CDR2 is FQNNGV. The CDR3 coding sequence is TGTGCCAGCAGCACACGAGCCGGACAGGGAGCTGAAGCTTTCTTT. This translates into CASSTRAGQGAEAFF.

The chain's CDR3 is CASSVGGRGAKYEQYF. The CDR3 region has the DNA TGTGCCAGCAGCGTAGGAGGTAGGGGGGCTAAGTACGAGCAGTACTTC. The genes are TRBV9 and TRBJ2-7; D may be TRBD1 or TRBD2 (6 bases each). Trimming took off 0 bases at V and 4 bases at J, with 17 bases between the two ends. In germline, CDR1 is SGDLS, CDR2 YYNGEE. CDR3 length: 16 amino acids. Using reference TRBV9 and TRBJ2-7 for the parts outside the CDR3, the full variable domain is DSGVTQTPKHLITATGQRVTLRCSPRSGDLSVYWYQQSLDQGLQFLIQYYNGEERAKGNILERFSAQQFPDLHSELNLSSLELGDSALYFCASSVGGRGAKYEQYFGPGTRLTVT.

By share, this clone counts as medium-sized. The chain joins TRBV2 to TRBJ2-7; tentatively, D is TRBD1 or TRBD2 (5 bases each). The CDR3 length is 14 residues. The V gene lost 8 bases and the J gene lost 2 bases, with 16 bases spanning the gap. Germline V gives CDR1 SNHLY, CDR2 FYNNEI. CDR3 coding DNA: TGTGCCAGCGCTAATCCGGGGCGACCCTACGAGCAGTACTTC. This sequence encodes CASANPGRPYEQYF.

This chain uses TRBV9 with TRBJ2-7; perhaps TRBD1 as D (6 bases). The V gene lost 3 bases and the J gene lost 2 bases, with 21 bases spanning the gap. The CDR3 has 17 amino acids. CDR1 is SGDLS, CDR2 YYNGEE, per germline. CDR3 sequence: CASSGGSGRTVTYEQYF. The CDR3 DNA is TGTGCCAGCAGCGGGGGATCTGGTCGGACAGTAACCTACGAGCAGTACTTC.

The rearrangement links TRBV5-1 to TRBJ2-4; 15 bases line up with TRBD2. Germline V gene data show CDR1 as SGHRS and CDR2 as YFSETQ. The J segment lost 2 bases and the V segment lost 3 bases, leaving 12 bases of the junction unmatched. The CDR3 is 20 residues long. CDR3 sequence (DNA): TGCGCCAGCAGCTCCTACTACGGACTAGCGGGGGGGCCGACCAAAAACATTCAGTACTTC. It is translated as CASSSYYGLAGGPTKNIQYF.

This chain links TRBV19 with TRBJ2-5, with 8 bases matching TRBD1. J was trimmed by 2 bases and V by 6 bases; bases with no gene match: 11. This CDR3 has 16 amino acids. Germline V gene lookup returns CDR1 LNHDA and CDR2 SQIVND (reference sequence). The CDR3 DNA follows: TGTGCCAGTAGGAGAGTCGGGACAGGCGATCAAGAGACCCAGTACTTC. Translation: CASRRVGTGDQETQYF. Variable domain in full (rest from reference TRBV19 and TRBJ2-5): DGGITQSPKYLFRKEGQNVTLSCEQNLNHDAMYWYRQDPGQGLRLIYYSQIVNDFQKGDIAEGYSVSREKKESFPLTVTSAQKNPTAFYLCASRRVGTGDQETQYFGPGTRLLVL.

This chain connects TRBV7-8 to TRBJ2-2; TRBD1 is a possible D gene (5 bases). Germline V CDR1 and CDR2: SGHVS, FQNEAQ. The CDR3 length is 14 residues. V was cut by 5 bases and J by 1 base, with 8 bases left in between. The CDR3: CASSPRGNTGELFF. DNA of the CDR3: TGTGCCAGCAGCCCTAGGGGGAACACCGGGGAGCTGTTTTTT.

The chain couples TRBV5-6 to TRBJ2-2, with 8 bases identical to TRBD1. Per germline, CDR1 SGHDT and CDR2 YYEEEE. The CDR3 extends over 16 amino acids. Trimming removed 4 bases from V and 5 bases from J; junction bases left unmatched: 10. DNA of the CDR3: TGTGCCAGCAGCGAGACCCAGGGGGCGAGGACCGGGGAGCTGTTTTTT. This codes for CASSETQGARTGELFF.

The V call is TRBV7-3, the J call TRBJ2-1; 7 bases line up with TRBD2. The CDR3 has 15 amino acids. The germline V gene has CDR1 SGHTA and CDR2 FQGTGA. V shed 4 bases, J shed 4 bases, and the junction held 7 bases outside the gene matches. The CDR3 spells CASSSAGRTYNEQFF. The DNA of the CDR3 is TGTGCCAGCAGCTCAGCGGGGAGAACTTACAATGAGCAGTTCTTC.

This chain uses TRBV28 with TRBJ1-1; the match to TRBD1 covers 8 bases. Germline V gene sequence: CDR1 MDHEN, CDR2 SYDVKM. After removal of 3 bases from V and 5 bases from J, the junction contained 5 bases not matched to a gene. CDR3 length equals 14 residues. The CDR3 bases are TGTGCCAGCAGTTTCAGCGGACAGGGAACTGAAGCTTTCTTT. Translated, it gives CASSFSGQGTEAFF.

This clone has a single count. The genes are TRBV6-1 and TRBJ1-2, with no clear D. CDR1 is MNHNS, CDR2 SASEGT, per germline. The CDR3 consists of 16 residues. The V and J ends lost 2 bases and 2 bases respectively, with 15 bases between them. In DNA, the CDR3 is TGTGCCAGCAGTGAAATTGGGTTCGGAGGGAACTATGGCTACACCTTC. It encodes CASSEIGFGGNYGYTF.

The chain combines TRBV6-1 with TRBJ1-1; D is ambiguous. Deletions cut 8 bases from V and 4 bases from J, with 8 bases between. The CDR3 consists of 11 residues. CDR1 is MNHNS and CDR2 is SASEGT in the germline V gene. The CDR3 bases are TGTGCCAGCGTTCGGGTCACTGAAGCTTTCTTT. This gives the protein CASVRVTEAFF.

This chain uses TRBV7-2 with TRBJ2-5; TRBD2 aligns across 15 bases. This CDR3 is 17 amino acids long. Trimming at V came to 3 bases and at J to 1 base, leaving 3 bases not matched to a gene. Germline CDR1 and CDR2: SGHTA and FQGNSA. The CDR3: CASSLGLAGGPQETQYF. CDR3 nucleotides: TGTGCCAGCAGCTTGGGACTAGCGGGGGGTCCCCAAGAGACCCAGTACTTC.

The chain couples TRBV6-1 to TRBJ1-5; D is unclear. This CDR3 comprises 11 residues. Germline V gene lookup returns CDR1 MNHNS and CDR2 SASEGT. With 5 bases removed from V and 5 bases from J, the gap between germline ends came to 4 bases. The CDR3 DNA sequence: TGTGCCAGCAGTTGGGATCAGCCCCAGCATTTT. It encodes CASSWDQPQHF.

The chain uses TRBV7-6 and TRBJ1-4; D possibly corresponds to TRBD1 (5 bases). Germline lookup yields CDR1 SGHVS and CDR2 FNYEAQ. V dropped 5 bases and J dropped 4 bases, with 14 bases sitting between them. The length of the CDR3 is 15 residues. The CDR3 sequence is CASSPTGGFNEKLFF. The CDR3 nucleotides read TGTGCCAGCAGCCCCACGGGGGGATTTAATGAAAAACTGTTTTTT.

The sample holds one count of this clone. The CDR3 DNA reads as TGTGCCAGCAGCATCTTAGGACAGCAGCATAATTCACCCCTCCACTTT. Protein sequence: CASSILGQQHNSPLHF. The rearrangement uses TRBV7-9 and TRBJ1-6, with D perhaps TRBD1 (6 bases). The CDR3 has 16 residues. Germline V gene lookup returns CDR1 SEHNR and CDR2 FQNEAQ (reference sequence). Trimming removed 5 bases at V and 5 bases at J, with 16 bases between.